This T cell receptor (beta chain) derives from a study of T cell responses to AZD1222 COVID-19 vaccine. General observations from the study: In the spike-specific TCR repertoire, nearly half reportedly target unmutated variant regions.

Germline-derived CDR1 and CDR2 are MDHEN and SYDVKM. V was pared by 7 bases and J by 6 bases, with 11 bases of the junction left unmatched. This CDR3 region has 16 residues. TCRdb's copy holds only in-frame clones and misses some; the assay was immunoSEQ multiplex PCR. The sample lists 150,000 to 200,000 clones, roughly 94% seen once, with approximately 5.5% in the top ten. With regard to this clone: Its antigen is not known.

This specimen consisted of peripheral blood, obtained 28 days after the second AZD1222 dose. The TCR originated in an adult who received the AZD1222 COVID-19 vaccine. The chain is built from TRBV28 and TRBJ2-3; TRBD2 matches at 12 bases. CDR3 nucleotide sequence: TGTGCCAGCATTCCGGGACTAGCGGGCCCTCGGGATACGCAGTATTTT. Its translation: CASIPGLAGPRDTQYF.